The 10 T cell receptor beta chains below all came from one sample that was sequenced in a study of cytomegalovirus exposure and HLA in healthy donors. PCR amplification relied on 60 Vbeta primers (plus 13 Jbeta primers). Clones were read by immunoSEQ multiplex PCR, and TCRdb kept only the in-frame ones, dropping some. The table has around 130,000 clones, about 80% seen once. Sequencing used PBMCs. The source of these receptors is a man younger than 40 in good health and CMV-seronegative.

CDR3 amino acids: CASSFLEDGYTF. CDR3 nucleotides: TGTGCCAGCAGTTTTTTGGAGGATGGCTACACCTTC. This rearrangement joins TRBV28 to TRBJ1-2; D call uncertain. Germline V gene sequence: CDR1 MDHEN, CDR2 SYDVKM. The CDR3 consists of 12 residues. Trimming took off 3 bases at V and 6 bases at J, with 8 bases between the two ends.

The chain employs TRBV27 and TRBJ2-7; 9 nucleotides agree with TRBD1. CDR1 MNHEY and CDR2 SMNVEV come from the germline V gene (reference sequence). CDR3 size: 14 residues. V was pared by 1 base and J by 3 bases, with 1 base of the junction left unmatched. For the CDR3, the DNA is TGTGCCAGCAGTTTATTGGGACAGGGCTACGAGCAGTACTTC. Translated: CASSLLGQGYEQYF.

Comment on this clone: The sample has other DNA sequences that encode this CDR3 too. V usage is TRBV6-5 and J usage is TRBJ1-5; unclear D gene. Germline CDR1 MNHEY, CDR2 SVGAGI. This CDR3 region has 13 residues. V lost 0 bases to trimming and J lost 7 bases, with 7 bases between them. The CDR3 region is CASSYSRGQPQHF. The CDR3 nucleotides read TGTGCCAGCAGTTACTCGAGAGGACAGCCCCAGCATTTT.

The CDR3 region is CASSLGVDQETQYF. CDR3 DNA sequence: TGTGCCAGCAGTTTGGGAGTAGACCAAGAGACCCAGTACTTC. The V gene is TRBV27, the J gene TRBJ2-5, with D possibly matching TRBD2 (5 bases). The CDR3 covers 14 residues. Trimming removed 3 bases at V and 0 bases at J, with 8 bases between. The germline CDR1 and CDR2 sequences are MNHEY and SMNVEV (reference sequence).

The chain employs TRBV4-2 and TRBJ1-1; D is ambiguous. V lost 0 bases, J lost 0 bases, and 8 bases lay in between. The CDR3 is made up of 15 amino acids. Germline CDR1 LGHNA, CDR2 YNFKEQ. The CDR3 bases are TGTGCCAGCAGCCAAGATTACACTATGAACACTGAAGCTTTCTTT. This sequence encodes CASSQDYTMNTEAFF.

The chain is built from TRBV5-1 and TRBJ2-3; TRBD2 matches at 12 bases. CDR3 length: 17 residues. CDR1 is SGHRS, CDR2 YFSETQ, per germline. With 4 bases clipped from V and 10 bases from J, the junction kept 16 bases outside the gene matches. DNA for the CDR3: TGCGCCAGCAGCGCCAGGACTAGCGGGATGCCTCAAGGTCCGCAGTATTTT. Protein: CASSARTSGMPQGPQYF.

The chain uses TRBV18 and TRBJ2-7; D possibly corresponds to TRBD1 (6 bases). The CDR3 is 15 amino acids. Between the trimmed V and J ends, which lost 3 bases and 0 bases, there was a span of 12 bases. From germline, CDR1 is KGHSH and CDR2 LQKENI. This CDR3 is CASSPEQGPSYEQYF. Written as DNA, the CDR3 is TGTGCCAGCTCACCCGAACAGGGCCCCTCCTACGAGCAGTACTTC.

This clone came up once. The CDR3 region is CASRKTENRGYTF. In DNA, the CDR3 is TGTGCCAGCAGGAAGACAGAAAATCGTGGCTACACCTTC. V usage is TRBV28 and J usage is TRBJ1-2; D possibly corresponds to TRBD1 (5 bases). CDR1 and CDR2 from the germline V gene are MDHEN and SYDVKM. The CDR3 has 13 amino acids. V was trimmed by 6 bases and J by 7 bases, leaving 15 bases between them.

The genes are TRBV7-9 and TRBJ1-1; D may be TRBD1 (5 bases). The length of the CDR3 is 13 residues. V lost 5 bases and J 3 bases, leaving 10 bases between the germline ends. Germline V gene data show CDR1 as SEHNR and CDR2 as FQNEAQ (reference sequence). The CDR3 loop is CASSTEGDTEAFF. CDR3 DNA: TGTGCCAGCAGCACGGAAGGGGACACTGAAGCTTTCTTT. The variable domain in full, with the rest retrieved from reference TRBV7-9 and TRBJ1-1, is DTGVSQNPRHKITKRGQNVTFRCDPISEHNRLYWYRQTLGQGPEFLTYFQNEAQLEKSRLLSDRFSAERPKGSFSTLEIQRTEQGDSAMYLCASSTEGDTEAFFGQGTRLTVV.

This rearrangement joins TRBV7-9 to TRBJ1-5; 9 bases align to TRBD1. The CDR3 runs 15 residues. The J segment lost 6 bases and the V segment lost 1 base, leaving 4 bases of the junction unmatched. Germline V gives CDR1 SEHNR, CDR2 FQNEAQ (reference sequence). The CDR3 DNA is TGTGCCAGCAGCTTAGGACAGGGGGGCAGTCAGCCCCAGCATTTT. Its translation is CASSLGQGGSQPQHF. The full variable domain, its missing parts supplied by reference TRBV7-9 and TRBJ1-5, is DTGVSQNPRHKITKRGQNVTFRCDPISEHNRLYWYRQTLGQGPEFLTYFQNEAQLEKSRLLSDRFSAERPKGSFSTLEIQRTEQGDSAMYLCASSLGQGGSQPQHFGDGTRLSIL.